These 9 T cell receptor beta chains were sequenced from one sample in a study of chemoradiotherapy in HPV16-positive cancers. Assay: immunoSEQ multiplex PCR; the TCRdb copy retains only in-frame clones and omits some. This sample has about 20,000 clones, with roughly 73% found just once. Sampling was done from a patient who underwent chemoradiotherapy. These receptors all stem from a human donor with HPV-associated anogenital cancer.

The V gene is TRBV28, the J gene TRBJ2-1; TRBD2 matches 11 bases. The CDR3 contains 18 residues. V lost 5 bases and J lost 5; bases outside the gene matches: 14. Germline V lookup: CDR1 MDHEN, CDR2 SYDVKM. The CDR3 nucleotides read TGTGCCAGCAGTCTCCCAAGCCTACTAGCGGGAGTTAACAATGAGCAGTTCTTC. Translation gives CASSLPSLLAGVNNEQFF.

The chain has TRBV25-1 and TRBJ1-1; TRBD1 might be the D (5 bases). V was trimmed by 1 base and J by 9 bases, leaving 15 bases between them. This CDR3 spans 14 amino acids. From germline, CDR1 is MGHDK and CDR2 SYGVNS. The DNA for the CDR3 is TGTGCCAGCAGTGAATTAGGGGAAAGGGTGAAAGCTTTCTTT. Protein: CASSELGERVKAFF.

The chain employs TRBV30 and TRBJ1-2; D is unresolved. The germline V gene has CDR1 GTSNPN and CDR2 SVGIG (reference sequence). V lost 1 base to trimming and J lost 6 bases, with 3 bases between them. The CDR3 is made up of 10 amino acids. CDR3 in amino acids: CAWSGNGYTF. Here the CDR3 DNA reads TGTGCCTGGAGTGGGAATGGCTACACCTTC.

This clone has just a few counts. The V gene is TRBV4-1, the J gene TRBJ1-2; D might be TRBD1 (6 bases). V lost 6 bases to trimming and J lost 6 bases, with 17 bases between them. CDR3 length: 14 residues. Germline V CDR1 and CDR2: MGHRA, YSYEKL. In DNA, the CDR3 is TGCGCCAGCAGTAGCGGGGGCCGGCCTAATGGCTACACCTTC. Translated: CASSSGGRPNGYTF.

The chain joins TRBV7-9 to TRBJ2-2; the D call may be TRBD1 or TRBD2 (5 bases each). Trimming took off 6 bases at V and 5 bases at J, with 13 bases between the two ends. CDR1 is SEHNR, CDR2 FQNEAQ, per germline (reference sequence). CDR3 length equals 14 residues. The CDR3 loop is CASSHEGSTGELFF. CDR3 in DNA: TGTGCCAGCAGTCACGAGGGGAGTACCGGGGAGCTGTTTTTT. The full variable domain, its missing parts supplied by reference TRBV7-9 and TRBJ2-2, is DTGVSQNPRHKITKRGQNVTFRCDPISEHNRLYWYRQTLGQGPEFLTYFQNEAQLEKSRLLSDRFSAERPKGSFSTLEIQRTEQGDSAMYLCASSHEGSTGELFFGEGSRLTVL.

This clone occurred once. The gene calls are TRBV7-2 and TRBJ1-2; TRBD1 might be the D (6 bases). Trimming took 8 bases from V and 7 from J, leaving 17 bases between them. Per germline, CDR1 SGHTA and CDR2 FQGNSA. This CDR3 contains 13 residues. The CDR3 coding sequence is TGTGCCAGCGGTAACAGGGACGTTGGTGGCTACACCTTC. Protein: CASGNRDVGGYTF.

The V gene is TRBV12-5, the J gene TRBJ2-2; no clear D. V shed 6 bases and J shed 5 bases, with 4 bases lying between them. The CDR3 sequence is 11 residues long. The V gene's germline CDR1 is LGHNT and CDR2 FRNRAP. CDR3 coding DNA: TGTGCTAGTGGGCCGACCGGGGAGCTGTTTTTT. Translation gives CASGPTGELFF.

V is TRBV6-1 and J is TRBJ2-3; 15 bases line up with TRBD2. Germline trimming cut 4 bases from V and 3 bases from J; bases unmatched to any gene: 8. CDR3 length: 18 amino acids. The germline V gene encodes CDR1 MNHNS and CDR2 SASEGT. CDR3 nucleotides: TGTGCCAGCAGTGGGACCAAGGGACTAGCGGGGGGAACAGATACGCAGTATTTT. This translates into CASSGTKGLAGGTDTQYF.

This clone turned up a few times. The rearrangement joins TRBV19 to TRBJ1-5; D gene uncertain. The CDR3 loop spans 17 amino acids. V was trimmed by 2 bases and J by 3 bases, leaving 17 bases between them. Germline loops: CDR1 LNHDA, CDR2 SQIVND (reference sequence). The CDR3 region is CASSIRLKAGDNQPQHF. The DNA of the CDR3 is TGTGCCAGTAGTATAAGACTTAAGGCCGGAGACAATCAGCCCCAGCATTTT.